These 21 T cell receptor beta chains share one sample of origin, sequenced in a study of beta chain features in type 1 diabetes. All of the isolated RNA was reverse transcribed, so expressed TCRB transcripts were sequenced. Sequencing used immunoSEQ multiplex PCR; TCRdb keeps in-frame clones, though not all of them. Of around 400,000 clones in the sample, over 13% were seen once. Sequenced material: naive CD4+ T cells from blood. The receptor set was obtained from a woman aged 18-29 years in good health.

This rearrangement joins TRBV28 to TRBJ2-6, with unresolved D. From germline, CDR1 is MDHEN and CDR2 SYDVKM. The V gene lost 10 bases and the J gene lost 0 bases, with 13 bases spanning the gap. The CDR3 has 15 residues. The CDR3 loop is CATARSHSGANVLTF. The DNA of the CDR3 is TGTGCCACCGCCCGAAGCCACTCTGGGGCCAACGTCCTGACTTTC.

V is TRBV2 and J is TRBJ2-1; D is perhaps TRBD2 (6 bases). CDR3 length equals 14 residues. The V end was cut by 2 bases, the J end by 7 bases, with 12 bases between. CDR1 and CDR2 (germline): SNHLY, FYNNEI. The CDR3 loop reads CASSERRDRNEQFF. The CDR3 bases are TGTGCCAGCAGTGAAAGGAGGGATCGGAATGAGCAGTTCTTC.

V and J are TRBV28 and TRBJ1-5; 7 bases match TRBD1. Germline CDR1 MDHEN, CDR2 SYDVKM. CDR3 length: 15 residues. Trimming cost V 3 bases and J 4 bases; bases outside gene matches: 6. In nucleotides, the CDR3 is TGTGCCAGCAGTTTGGGACAGCGAAGTAATCAGCCCCAGCATTTT. Translation gives CASSLGQRSNQPQHF.

This clone was detected only a few times. The V call is TRBV6-5, the J call TRBJ2-7, with 7 bases aligning to TRBD1. V shed 7 bases, J shed 2 bases, and the junction held 8 bases outside the gene matches. The CDR3 spans 14 residues. In germline, CDR1 is MNHEY, CDR2 SVGAGI. CDR3 nucleotide sequence: TGTGCCAGCACCCGGGACAGTGCCCCCTACGAGCAGTACTTC. It is translated as CASTRDSAPYEQYF.

This clone was counted between two and nine times. The genes are TRBV7-2 and TRBJ1-5, with a weak D call TRBD1 (5 bases). The CDR3 totals 13 residues. From germline, CDR1 is SGHTA and CDR2 FQGNSA. Trimming removed 5 bases at V and 7 bases at J, with 12 bases between. The CDR3 nucleotides are TGTGCCAGCAGCCTCAGGGTGCGGCAGCCCCAGCATTTT. Translating gives CASSLRVRQPQHF.

This clone was recorded a few times. CDR3: CASSSGLAGAPLNEQFF. CDR3 sequence (DNA): TGTGCCAGCAGCTCGGGACTAGCGGGAGCCCCCCTCAATGAGCAGTTCTTC. The V call is TRBV4-2, the J call TRBJ2-1; 14 nucleotides align to TRBD2. V dropped 5 bases and J dropped 6; count of bases not matched to a gene: 9. Germline V gene sequence: CDR1 LGHNA, CDR2 YNFKEQ. The CDR3 contains 17 residues.

This clone was seen a few times. The chain is built from TRBV5-1 and TRBJ2-3; tentative D call: TRBD2 (5 bases). This CDR3 is built from 16 residues. Between the trimmed V and J ends, which lost 5 bases and 2 bases, there was a span of 18 bases. Germline V gives CDR1 SGHRS, CDR2 YFSETQ. DNA of the CDR3: TGCGCCAGCAGTCCCCCCGGACTTCCCTTCACAGATACGCAGTATTTT. This sequence encodes CASSPPGLPFTDTQYF.

The sample holds a few counts of this clone. The chain employs TRBV5-4 and TRBJ2-1; 11 nucleotides line up with TRBD2. The J segment lost 8 bases and the V segment lost 7 bases, leaving 17 bases of the junction unmatched. The CDR3 sequence is 17 residues long. Germline CDR1 reads SGHNT; CDR2 reads YYREEE (reference sequence). The CDR3 sequence is CASPGTSGAPELDEQFF. In nucleotides, the CDR3 is TGTGCCAGCCCGGGGACTAGCGGAGCGCCGGAGCTCGATGAGCAGTTCTTC.

The V and J genes are TRBV10-3 and TRBJ2-7, with a tentative D call TRBD1 (7 bases). The CDR3 runs to 14 residues. Germline loops: CDR1 ENHRY, CDR2 SYGVKD. Trimming cost V 5 bases and J 3 bases, with 14 bases left between them. The CDR3 coding sequence is TGTGCCATCAGTTCAGGAGGGGGCTTCTACGAGCAGTACTTC. Translation: CAISSGGGFYEQYF.

This clone was seen more than once but under ten times. In the same sample, other DNA sequences code for this CDR3. The chain uses TRBV30 and TRBJ1-2; 7 bases line up with TRBD1. The V segment lost 3 bases and the J segment 4 bases; nucleotides outside the gene matches: 2. The CDR3 sequence is 12 residues long. CDR1 and CDR2 from the germline V gene are GTSNPN and SVGIG (reference sequence). CDR3 nucleotides: TGTGCCTGGAGCTCAGGGGGCTATGGCTACACCTTC. Protein product: CAWSSGGYGYTF.

The chain combines TRBV7-6 with TRBJ2-2; TRBD2 is a possible D gene (6 bases). With 5 bases removed from V and 6 bases from J, the gap between germline ends came to 13 bases. Germline V gene lookup returns CDR1 SGHVS and CDR2 FNYEAQ. This CDR3 has 14 amino acids. In nucleotides, the CDR3 is TGTGCCAGCAGCCCCGGGACTCAGGCCGGGGAGCTGTTTTTT. Translation: CASSPGTQAGELFF.

This clone has a single count. The chain uses TRBV18 and TRBJ2-1; 12 positions agree with TRBD2. This CDR3 contains 17 residues. Germline CDR1 and CDR2: KGHSH and LQKENI. V shed 1 base, J shed 7 bases, and the junction held 8 bases outside the gene matches. CDR3 in amino acids: CASSPLRGLAGQNEQFF. CDR3 nucleotides: TGTGCCAGCTCACCACTGAGAGGACTAGCGGGGCAGAATGAGCAGTTCTTC.

This clone showed up just a few times. The chain has TRBV7-3 and TRBJ2-2; 7 bases line up with TRBD2. The CDR3 sequence is 13 residues long. V lost 5 bases and J lost 5; bases outside the gene matches: 2. Looked up from germline, CDR1 is SGHTA and CDR2 is FQGTGA. CDR3 DNA: TGTGCCAGCAGCCGTAGCGGGACCGGGGAGCTGTTTTTT. Translating it yields CASSRSGTGELFF.

This clone has more than one count but fewer than ten. The chain joins TRBV4-3 to TRBJ2-2; TRBD2 matches 8 bases. Trimming removed 1 base from V and 0 bases from J; junction bases left unmatched: 19. This CDR3 is built from 22 residues. Germline CDR1 is LGHNA and CDR2 is YSLEER. In nucleotides, the CDR3 is TGCGCCAGCAGCCAAGTCGTTGTGGCGGGAGGAAGCTATCCGACGAACACCGGGGAGCTGTTTTTT. It codes for CASSQVVVAGGSYPTNTGELFF.

This clone has just a few counts. The chain recombines TRBV5-1 with TRBJ1-5; D is perhaps TRBD1 (5 bases). V gave up 0 bases and J gave up 11 bases, with 21 bases separating them. Germline V gene data show CDR1 as SGHRS and CDR2 as YFSETQ. The CDR3 has 16 residues. The CDR3 DNA follows: TGCGCCAGCAGCTTGGCCGGCGGGACCATCCCAGCGGCCCAGCATTTT. Its translation is CASSLAGGTIPAAQHF. The full variable domain, with the rest looked up from reference TRBV5-1 and TRBJ1-5, is KAGVTQTPRYLIKTRGQQVTLSCSPISGHRSVSWYQQTPGQGLQFLFEYFSETQRNKGNFPGRFSGRQFSNSRSEMNVSTLELGDSALYLCASSLAGGTIPAAQHFGDGTRLSIL.

This clone has only a few counts. This rearrangement joins TRBV5-1 to TRBJ2-1; maybe TRBD2 (7 bases). CDR3 length equals 14 residues. Trimming removed 0 bases from V and 7 bases from J, with 11 bases in between. CDR1 and CDR2 from the germline V gene are SGHRS and YFSETQ. This chain's CDR3 is CASSLVAGANEQFF. The CDR3 bases are TGCGCCAGCAGCTTGGTTGCGGGGGCGAATGAGCAGTTCTTC.

This clone was detected only a few times. The rearrangement links TRBV6-5 to TRBJ2-7, with TRBD2 matching over 9 bases. From germline, CDR1 is MNHEY and CDR2 SVGAGI. The CDR3 consists of 14 residues. V dropped 2 bases and J dropped 4; count of bases not matched to a gene: 3. The CDR3 nucleotides read TGTGCCAGCAGTTACGATAGCGGGAGTTACGAGCAGTACTTC. Translating it yields CASSYDSGSYEQYF.

The chain joins TRBV5-1 to TRBJ1-1, with D unclear. The germline V and J ends were trimmed by 2 bases and 1 base, with 9 bases remaining between them. The CDR3 is made up of 14 amino acids. Germline CDR1 SGHRS, CDR2 YFSETQ. The DNA for the CDR3 is TGCGCCAGCAGCTTCCCAGACACGAACACTGAAGCTTTCTTT. The encoded protein is CASSFPDTNTEAFF.

This clone appeared a few times. The chain couples TRBV20-1 to TRBJ2-7; TRBD2 agrees at 7 bases. J was trimmed by 4 bases and V by 3 bases; bases with no gene match: 0. The CDR3 covers 11 residues. CDR1 DFQATT and CDR2 SNEGSKA come from the germline V gene (reference sequence). CDR3 nucleotides: TGCAGTGCTAGCGGGAGGTACGAGCAGTACTTC. Its translation is CSASGRYEQYF.

The chain employs TRBV18 and TRBJ2-5; maybe TRBD1 (5 bases). The ends were cut back, 6 bases at V and 1 base at J, with 12 bases in the middle. The CDR3 length is 14 residues. CDR1 and CDR2 (germline): KGHSH, LQKENI. CDR3 DNA sequence: TGTGCCAGCTCGACAAGGGGCACCCAAGAGACCCAGTACTTC. Amino acid sequence: CASSTRGTQETQYF.

The rearrangement joins TRBV27 to TRBJ2-7; TRBD2 is a possible D gene (7 bases). The V gene lost 3 bases and the J gene lost 6 bases, with 24 bases spanning the gap. In germline, CDR1 is MNHEY, CDR2 SMNVEV (reference sequence). The CDR3 is 17 residues long. The CDR3 protein is CASSLEWGGAWPGEQYF. CDR3 DNA: TGTGCCAGCAGTTTGGAGTGGGGGGGCGCGTGGCCAGGCGAGCAGTACTTC.